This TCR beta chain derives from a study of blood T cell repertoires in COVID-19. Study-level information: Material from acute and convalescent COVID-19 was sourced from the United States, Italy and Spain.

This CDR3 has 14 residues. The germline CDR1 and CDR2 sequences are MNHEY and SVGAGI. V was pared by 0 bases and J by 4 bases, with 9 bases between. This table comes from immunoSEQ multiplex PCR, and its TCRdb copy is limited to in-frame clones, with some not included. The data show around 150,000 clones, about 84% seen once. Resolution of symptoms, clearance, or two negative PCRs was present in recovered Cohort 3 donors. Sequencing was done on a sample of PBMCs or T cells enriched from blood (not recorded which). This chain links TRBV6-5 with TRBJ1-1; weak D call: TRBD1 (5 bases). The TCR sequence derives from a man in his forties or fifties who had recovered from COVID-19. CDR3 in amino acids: CASSYSRGSTEAFF. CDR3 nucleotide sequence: TGTGCCAGCAGTTACTCGCGGGGGAGCACTGAAGCTTTCTTT.